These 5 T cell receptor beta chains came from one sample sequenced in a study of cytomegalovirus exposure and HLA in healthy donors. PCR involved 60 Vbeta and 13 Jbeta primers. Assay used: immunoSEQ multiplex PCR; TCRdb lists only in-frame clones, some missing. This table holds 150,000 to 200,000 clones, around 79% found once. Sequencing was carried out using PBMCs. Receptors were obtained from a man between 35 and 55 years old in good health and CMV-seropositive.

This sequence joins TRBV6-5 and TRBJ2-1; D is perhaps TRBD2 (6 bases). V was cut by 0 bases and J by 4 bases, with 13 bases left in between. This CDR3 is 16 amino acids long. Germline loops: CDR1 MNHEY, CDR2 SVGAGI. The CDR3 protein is CASSYSKVTRYNEQFF. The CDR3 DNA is TGTGCCAGCAGTTACTCGAAAGTGACTAGGTACAATGAGCAGTTCTTC.

This CDR3 reads CASSRDPGGMGTQYF. The DNA of the CDR3 is TGTGCCAGCAGCCGCGACCCCGGGGGGATGGGTACGCAGTATTTT. The chain uses TRBV6-5 and TRBJ2-3, with 7 bases lining up with TRBD2. J lost 8 bases, V lost 6 bases, and 14 bases had no gene match. CDR1 and CDR2 (germline): MNHEY, SVGAGI. This CDR3 region has 15 residues.

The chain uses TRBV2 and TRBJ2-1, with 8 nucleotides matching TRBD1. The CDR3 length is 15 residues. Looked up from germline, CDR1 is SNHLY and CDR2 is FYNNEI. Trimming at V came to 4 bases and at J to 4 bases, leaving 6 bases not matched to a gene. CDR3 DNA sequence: TGTGCCAGCAGTGCCGAGTGGGACAGGTACAATGAGCAGTTCTTC. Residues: CASSAEWDRYNEQFF.

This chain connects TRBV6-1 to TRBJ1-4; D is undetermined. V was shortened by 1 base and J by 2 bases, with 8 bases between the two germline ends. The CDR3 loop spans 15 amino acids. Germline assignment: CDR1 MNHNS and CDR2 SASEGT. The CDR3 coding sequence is TGTGCCAGCAGTGAAGTAGAGTGGACTAATGAAAAACTGTTTTTT. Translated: CASSEVEWTNEKLFF.

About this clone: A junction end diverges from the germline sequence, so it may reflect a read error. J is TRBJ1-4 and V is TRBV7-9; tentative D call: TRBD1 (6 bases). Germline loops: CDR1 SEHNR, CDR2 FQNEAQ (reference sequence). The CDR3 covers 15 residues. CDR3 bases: TGTTCCAGCAGCCCTCTAGGGGGAACTAATGAAAAACTGTTTTTT. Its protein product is CSSSPLGGTNEKLFF.